The rows below give T cell receptor beta chains drawn from one sample of a study of cytotoxic CD8 clonotypes in ibrutinib-treated CLL. Profiled with immunoSEQ multiplex PCR; TCRdb holds only in-frame clones, not every one. The sample contains approximately 300,000 clones, more than 65% of which appear only once. Sequencing used PBMCs, obtained before ibrutinib treatment. The receptors originated from a human donor with chronic lymphocytic leukemia. CDR3s include the opening cysteine and the closing phenylalanine or tryptophan. Fields, in order: CDR3 protein, CDR3 DNA, D gene, J gene, clone size, V gene. The D gene is left open where the match is weak. Clone sizes are given selectively: once, few, many, or a class where the clone is expanded.

CDR3: CASSDTGGVIHNEQFF; DNA: TGTGCCAGCAGTGACACAGGGGGCGTAATCCACAATGAGCAGTTCTTC; D: TRBD1; J: TRBJ2-1; size: -; V: TRBV25-1
CDR3: CASSLARGGPSTDTQYF; DNA: TGTGCCAGCAGCTTAGCGCGCGGAGGCCCTAGCACAGATACGCAGTATTTT; D: -; J: TRBJ2-3; size: -; V: TRBV11-3
CDR3: CASSLLAADLYGYTF; DNA: TGTGCCAGCAGTTTATTGGCAGCCGACCTCTATGGCTACACCTTC; D: -; J: TRBJ1-2; size: -; V: TRBV27
CDR3: CASSVPSGTGKEQYF; DNA: TGTGCCAGCAGCGTTCCCTCCGGGACAGGGAAAGAGCAGTACTTC; D: -; J: TRBJ2-7; size: -; V: TRBV21-1
CDR3: CASSGSQGALTEAFF; DNA: TGCGCCAGCAGCGGATCACAGGGGGCGCTTACTGAAGCTTTCTTT; D: TRBD1; J: TRBJ1-1; size: -; V: TRBV5-1
CDR3: CASSQLTSGRLEQFF; DNA: TGCGCCAGCAGCCAACTGACTAGCGGGAGGCTTGAGCAGTTCTTC; D: TRBD2; J: TRBJ2-1; size: once; V: TRBV4-1
CDR3: CASSGTLNTGELFF; DNA: TGTGCCAGCAGCGGGACACTGAACACCGGGGAGCTGTTTTTT; D: -; J: TRBJ2-2; size: few; V: TRBV5-5
CDR3: CSAPTRGGTEAFF; DNA: TGCAGCGCACCTACCAGGGGAGGAACTGAAGCTTTCTTT; D: -; J: TRBJ1-1; size: -; V: TRBV29-1
CDR3: CASSLGWSSGNTIYF; DNA: TGTGCCAGCAGCTTAGGATGGAGCTCTGGAAACACCATATATTTT; D: -; J: TRBJ1-3; size: -; V: TRBV7-8
CDR3: CATSLGGGAYQETQYF; DNA: TGTGCCACCAGCTTGGGCGGGGGGGCCTACCAAGAGACCCAGTACTTC; D: TRBD2; J: TRBJ2-5; size: -; V: TRBV15
CDR3: CASSHQTENRETQYF; DNA: TGCGCCAGCAGCCACCAAACGGAGAACCGAGAGACCCAGTACTTC; D: -; J: TRBJ2-5; size: -; V: TRBV5-1
CDR3: CASSPGTSGTSYEQYF; DNA: TGTGCCAGCAGCCCAGGGACTAGCGGGACCTCCTACGAGCAGTACTTC; D: TRBD2; J: TRBJ2-7; size: -; V: TRBV11-1
CDR3: CASSLDSFSSGANVLTF; DNA: TGTGCCAGCAGCTTAGACAGTTTTAGCTCTGGGGCCAACGTCCTGACTTTC; D: -; J: TRBJ2-6; size: -; V: TRBV11-2
CDR3: CASSLRSGNGELFF; DNA: TGTGCCAGCAGCTTACGTAGCGGGAACGGGGAGCTGTTTTTT; D: TRBD2; J: TRBJ2-2; size: -; V: TRBV7-9
CDR3: CASSPRGGQNTGELFF; DNA: TGTGCCAGCAGCCCCCGGGGAGGCCAGAACACCGGGGAGCTGTTTTTT; D: -; J: TRBJ2-2; size: -; V: TRBV7-9
CDR3: CASSFKRDPIWAGELFF; DNA: TGTGCCAGCAGTTTTAAGCGGGACCCCATCTGGGCCGGGGAGCTGTTTTTT; D: TRBD2; J: TRBJ2-2; size: -; V: TRBV28
CDR3: CASSGLASGELFF; DNA: TGTGCCAGCAGCGGACTAGCGTCCGGGGAGCTGTTTTTT; D: TRBD2; J: TRBJ2-2; size: few; V: TRBV9
CDR3: CASRGSLWGNQPQHF; DNA: TGTGCCAGCAGGGGGTCGCTGTGGGGCAATCAGCCCCAGCATTTT; D: -; J: TRBJ1-5; size: -; V: TRBV27
CDR3: CASSQVGSGDEQFF; DNA: TGCGCCAGCAGCCAAGTGGGTAGCGGGGATGAGCAGTTCTTC; D: TRBD2; J: TRBJ2-1; size: -; V: TRBV4-3
CDR3: CATRKVGTNEKLFF; DNA: TGTGCCACGAGGAAGGTTGGAACTAATGAAAAACTGTTTTTT; D: -; J: TRBJ1-4; size: -; V: TRBV27
CDR3: CASSRQGIYGYTF; DNA: TGTGCCAGCAGCCGCCAGGGGATCTATGGCTACACCTTC; D: -; J: TRBJ1-2; size: -; V: TRBV7-8
CDR3: CASSVLAGGPGEQYF; DNA: TGTGCCAGCAGCGTGCTAGCGGGAGGGCCTGGGGAGCAGTACTTC; D: TRBD2; J: TRBJ2-7; size: -; V: TRBV9
CDR3: CASSVDGGRSYEQYF; DNA: TGTGCCAGCAGCGTAGATGGCGGGAGGTCCTACGAGCAGTACTTC; D: TRBD2; J: TRBJ2-7; size: few; V: TRBV9
CDR3: CASSRLSGQSSYNEQFF; DNA: TGCGCCAGCAGCCGACTGTCGGGGCAGAGCTCCTACAATGAGCAGTTCTTC; D: -; J: TRBJ2-1; size: -; V: TRBV4-1
CDR3: CASATGLPSYEQYF; DNA: TGTGCCAGTGCTACAGGGCTACCCTCCTACGAGCAGTACTTC; D: -; J: TRBJ2-7; size: -; V: TRBV19
CDR3: CASSSHAGNYGYTF; DNA: TGTGCCAGCAGCTCTCACGCGGGAAACTATGGCTACACCTTC; D: -; J: TRBJ1-2; size: -; V: TRBV7-3
CDR3: CASSARDPTVDTQYF; DNA: TGTGCCAGCAGCGCCCGGGACCCGACGGTCGATACGCAGTATTTT; D: -; J: TRBJ2-3; size: -; V: TRBV9
CDR3: CASVFRGTGELFF; DNA: TGTGCCAGCGTCTTTCGGGGCACCGGGGAGCTGTTTTTT; D: -; J: TRBJ2-2; size: -; V: TRBV28
CDR3: CASSVQQASSGNTIYF; DNA: TGTGCCAGCAGCGTCCAACAGGCGAGCTCTGGAAACACCATATATTTT; D: -; J: TRBJ1-3; size: -; V: TRBV9
CDR3: CASRGTGDKETQYF; DNA: TGTGCCAGTAGGGGGACAGGAGATAAAGAGACCCAGTACTTC; D: TRBD1; J: TRBJ2-5; size: -; V: TRBV19
CDR3: CASSLRPGTSGSSYEQYF; DNA: TGTGCCAGCAGCTTACGACCCGGGACTAGCGGGAGTTCCTACGAGCAGTACTTC; D: TRBD2; J: TRBJ2-7; size: -; V: TRBV9
CDR3: CASSPSGSGETQYF; DNA: TGTGCCAGCAGCCCTAGCGGGAGTGGAGAGACCCAGTACTTC; D: TRBD2; J: TRBJ2-5; size: -; V: TRBV7-6
CDR3: CASSLGLNQPQHF; DNA: TGTGCCAGCAGCTTAGGTCTCAATCAGCCCCAGCATTTT; D: -; J: TRBJ1-5; size: -; V: TRBV5-8
CDR3: CASSLEASVGTEQFF; DNA: TGTGCCAGCAGCTTAGAGGCTAGCGTTGGGACTGAGCAGTTCTTC; D: -; J: TRBJ2-1; size: -; V: TRBV7-6
CDR3: CASSQGTGYPYEQYF; DNA: TGCGCCAGCAGCCAAGGGACAGGTTACCCCTACGAGCAGTACTTC; D: TRBD1; J: TRBJ2-7; size: -; V: TRBV4-3
CDR3: CASSPDRASETEQFF; DNA: TGTGCCAGCTCACCGGACAGAGCGAGTGAGACGGAGCAGTTCTTC; D: -; J: TRBJ2-1; size: -; V: TRBV18
CDR3: CASSEASPFF; DNA: TGTGCCAGCAGTGAAGCGTCACCTTTCTTT; D: -; J: TRBJ1-1; size: -; V: TRBV6-5
CDR3: CASSFGGLEQYF; DNA: TGTGCCAGCAGCTTCGGAGGGCTAGAGCAGTACTTC; D: -; J: TRBJ2-7; size: -; V: TRBV7-9
CDR3: CSARKTGNEQFF; DNA: TGCAGCGCCAGAAAAACAGGGAATGAGCAGTTCTTC; D: -; J: TRBJ2-1; size: -; V: TRBV29-1
CDR3: CSAISGAGAYEQYF; DNA: TGCAGCGCCATCTCCGGGGCGGGTGCCTACGAGCAGTACTTC; D: -; J: TRBJ2-7; size: -; V: TRBV29-1
CDR3: CASSGTLASEQFF; DNA: TGTGCCAGCAGCGGCACTCTAGCTTCGGAGCAGTTCTTC; D: -; J: TRBJ2-1; size: -; V: TRBV11-2
CDR3: CASRRRETQYF; DNA: TGTGCCAGCAGAAGGAGGGAGACCCAGTACTTC; D: -; J: TRBJ2-5; size: -; V: TRBV6-5
CDR3: CASSPRASSNTGELFF; DNA: TGTGCCAGCAGTCCCCGGGCTTCCTCGAACACCGGGGAGCTGTTTTTT; D: -; J: TRBJ2-2; size: -; V: TRBV27
CDR3: CASSFRVPAEETQYF; DNA: TGTGCCAGCAGTTTTAGGGTTCCAGCGGAAGAGACCCAGTACTTC; D: -; J: TRBJ2-5; size: -; V: TRBV28
CDR3: CASSIQTPGLSFDEQFF; DNA: TGTGCCAGCAGTATACAAACTCCGGGACTATCGTTTGATGAGCAGTTCTTC; D: TRBD2; J: TRBJ2-1; size: -; V: TRBV27
CDR3: CASSLTAGGTDTQYF; DNA: TGTGCCAGCAGCTTAACAGCGGGAGGTACAGATACGCAGTATTTT; D: TRBD2; J: TRBJ2-3; size: -; V: TRBV5-4
CDR3: CASSDGTLSPYGYTF; DNA: TGCGCCAGCAGTGACGGAACGTTATCACCCTATGGCTACACCTTC; D: -; J: TRBJ1-2; size: -; V: TRBV10-2
CDR3: CASSQDPPTGRNEQFF; DNA: TGCGCCAGCAGCCAAGATCCCCCCACAGGGAGGAATGAGCAGTTCTTC; D: -; J: TRBJ2-1; size: -; V: TRBV4-3
CDR3: CASSLEGGPYEQYF; DNA: TGTGCCAGCAGCTTAGAAGGAGGTCCCTACGAGCAGTACTTC; D: -; J: TRBJ2-7; size: few; V: TRBV7-2
CDR3: CASSPGPAGTDTQYF; DNA: TGTGCCAGCAGCCCCGGACCGGCGGGCACAGATACGCAGTATTTT; D: -; J: TRBJ2-3; size: -; V: TRBV5-4
CDR3: CASSEARANTEAFF; DNA: TGTGCCAGCAGTGAAGCGCGCGCGAACACTGAAGCTTTCTTT; D: -; J: TRBJ1-1; size: -; V: TRBV6-1
CDR3: CATSRGILVGDEQYF; DNA: TGTGCCACCAGCAGAGGGATTCTTGTGGGCGACGAGCAGTACTTC; D: -; J: TRBJ2-7; size: -; V: TRBV15
CDR3: CASSENQGVTEAFF; DNA: TGTGCCAGCAGTGAAAACCAGGGGGTAACTGAAGCTTTCTTT; D: TRBD1; J: TRBJ1-1; size: few; V: TRBV2
CDR3: CAWVTGGTETQYF; DNA: TGTGCCTGGGTCACAGGGGGAACGGAGACCCAGTACTTC; D: TRBD1; J: TRBJ2-5; size: -; V: TRBV30
CDR3: CASPGVLAGRPTYNEQFF; DNA: TGCGCCAGCCCGGGAGTACTAGCGGGAAGACCGACCTACAATGAGCAGTTCTTC; D: TRBD2; J: TRBJ2-1; size: -; V: TRBV10-1
CDR3: CASGHVAYEQYF; DNA: TGTGCCAGCGGTCATGTGGCCTACGAGCAGTACTTC; D: -; J: TRBJ2-7; size: once; V: TRBV14
CDR3: CASSFRDRQQKLFF; DNA: TGTGCCAGCAGTTTCCGAGACAGACAACAGAAACTGTTTTTT; D: -; J: TRBJ1-4; size: -; V: TRBV27
CDR3: CASKGGQKSQNTEAFF; DNA: TGTGCCAGCAAGGGGGGGCAGAAGTCCCAAAACACTGAAGCTTTCTTT; D: -; J: TRBJ1-1; size: -; V: TRBV25-1
CDR3: CASSPLVYSNQPQHF; DNA: TGTGCCAGCAGTCCACTTGTCTATAGCAATCAGCCCCAGCATTTT; D: -; J: TRBJ1-5; size: -; V: TRBV28
CDR3: CASSLGQGYEKLFF; DNA: TGCGCCAGCAGCTTGGGACAGGGTTATGAAAAACTGTTTTTT; D: TRBD1; J: TRBJ1-4; size: few; V: TRBV5-1